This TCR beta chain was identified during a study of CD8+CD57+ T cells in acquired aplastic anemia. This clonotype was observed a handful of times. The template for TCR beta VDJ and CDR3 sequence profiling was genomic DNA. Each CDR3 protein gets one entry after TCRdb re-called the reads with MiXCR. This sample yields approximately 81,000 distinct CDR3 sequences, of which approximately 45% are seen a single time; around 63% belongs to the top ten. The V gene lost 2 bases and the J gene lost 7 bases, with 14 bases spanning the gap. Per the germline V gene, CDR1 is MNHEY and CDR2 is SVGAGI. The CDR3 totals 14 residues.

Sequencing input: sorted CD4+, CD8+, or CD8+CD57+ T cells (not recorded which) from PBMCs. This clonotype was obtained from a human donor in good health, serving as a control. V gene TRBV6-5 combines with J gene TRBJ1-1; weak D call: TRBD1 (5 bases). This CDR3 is CASSYTPGRDEAFF. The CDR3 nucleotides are TGTGCCAGCAGTTACACACCAGGGCGAGATGAAGCTTTCTTT.